These 16 T cell receptor beta chains share one sample of origin, sequenced in a study of CD8 T cells in ankylosing spondylitis (dated by TCRdb to 2016 to 2017). Receptor libraries were prepared by 5' RACE. Sequencing relied on an Illumina HiSeq 2500. TCRdb cleaned the public reads at Q25 with fastp, built clones with MiXCR and kept in-frame beta chains. Identical CDR3 proteins give one entry, which carries the most common genes and DNA. Present in this sample are a few hundred thousand distinct CDR3 sequences, 11% of which were seen just once. Roughly 9.2% of the sample is held by the ten biggest clonotypes. The sample taken for sequencing was blood, either unsorted or a sorted T cell fraction (not recorded which). The receptors derive from a female donor with ankylosing spondylitis or in good health (not recorded which).

This clonotype has a count of ten or more. The chain is built from TRBV20-1 and TRBJ1-6, with D maybe TRBD1 (5 bases). CDR3 length: 14 residues. Deletions cut 4 bases from V and 7 bases from J, with 14 bases between. Germline V gene sequence: CDR1 DFQATT, CDR2 SNEGSKA (reference sequence). The CDR3 loop is CSATEGVWNSPLHF. For the CDR3, the DNA is TGCAGTGCTACCGAAGGGGTTTGGAATTCACCCCTCCACTTT.

This clonotype was counted many times. Here the CDR3 reads CASSSVSGELFF. In nucleotides, the CDR3 is TGCGCCAGCAGCTCAGTATCCGGGGAGCTGTTTTTT. V usage is TRBV5-1 and J usage is TRBJ2-2; D remains ambiguous. Trimming took off 3 bases at V and 6 bases at J, with 6 bases between the two ends. The CDR3 is made up of 12 amino acids. CDR1 and CDR2 from the germline V gene are SGHRS and YFSETQ.

This clonotype has ten or more counts. J is TRBJ1-5 and V is TRBV27; unclear D gene. The germline V gene has CDR1 MNHEY and CDR2 SMNVEV (reference sequence). The CDR3 covers 15 residues. Trimming pared 2 bases from V and 0 bases from J, leaving 8 bases between. The CDR3 DNA is TGTGCCAGCAGTTTAGAGGGAGTTAGCAATCAGCCCCAGCATTTT. It specifies CASSLEGVSNQPQHF.

This clonotype has at least ten counts. The gene calls are TRBV28 and TRBJ2-2; 7 nucleotides agree with TRBD1. There are 12 residues in the CDR3. With 9 bases clipped from V and 6 bases from J, the junction kept 4 bases outside the gene matches. Germline V CDR1 and CDR2: MDHEN, SYDVKM. CDR3 protein: CASKGAAGELFF. The CDR3 DNA sequence: TGTGCCAGTAAGGGGGCGGCCGGGGAGCTGTTTTTT.

This clonotype was detected many times. The chain recombines TRBV10-3 with TRBJ2-3, with 15 bases fitting TRBD2. V shed 6 bases and J 6 bases; nucleotides not matched to a gene: 7. The germline gives CDR1 ENHRY, CDR2 SYGVKD. This CDR3 comprises 16 residues. CDR3 nucleotides: TGTGCCATCAGCGCCACTGGGACTAGCGGGAGGGATACGCAGTATTTT. Protein: CAISATGTSGRDTQYF.

The chain combines TRBV6-5 with TRBJ1-3, with a tentative D call TRBD1 (6 bases). This CDR3 is 15 amino acids long. V was pared by 3 bases and J by 3 bases, with 12 bases between. CDR1 and CDR2 (germline): MNHEY, SVGAGI. For the CDR3, the DNA is TGTGCCAGCAGTTATCAAGGGGGGATTGGAAACACCATATATTTT. Its translation is CASSYQGGIGNTIYF.

This clonotype was detected ten times or more. CDR3 residues: CASSMGLTQYF. CDR3 coding DNA: TGTGCCAGCAGTATGGGGTTGACCCAGTACTTC. This chain links TRBV6-2 or TRBV6-3 with TRBJ2-5, with D unresolved. The germline V and J ends were trimmed by 5 bases and 7 bases, with 8 bases remaining between them. Germline V CDR1 and CDR2: MNHEY, SVGEGT. The CDR3 runs to 11 residues.

This clonotype was observed a handful of times. V and J are TRBV20-1 and TRBJ2-1; 12 bases are shared with TRBD2. V lost 3 bases to trimming and J lost 3 bases; unmatched junction nucleotides: 6. CDR1 and CDR2 from the germline V gene are DFQATT and SNEGSKA (reference sequence). This CDR3 comprises 16 residues. Here the CDR3 reads CSARGLAGGFYNEQFF. CDR3 DNA: TGCAGTGCTAGGGGTCTAGCGGGGGGGTTCTACAATGAGCAGTTCTTC.

Points on this clonotype: With a much larger clone just one base away, this may be a read error. This chain joins TRBV20-1 and TRBJ2-7, with D perhaps TRBD2 (6 bases). The CDR3 runs to 14 residues. CDR1 is DFQATT and CDR2 is SNEGSKA in the germline V gene (reference sequence). The CDR3 nucleotides are TGCAGTGCTAGCCCCGGGAGTGGCGTCTACGAGCGGTACTTC. Translated, it gives CSASPGSGVYERYF.

Only one count was recorded for this clonotype. The chain joins TRBV5-1 to TRBJ2-7, with TRBD1 matching over 8 bases. Germline CDR1 is SGHRS and CDR2 is YFSETQ. After removal of 7 bases from V and 4 bases from J, the junction contained 10 bases not matched to a gene. The CDR3 covers 14 residues. The CDR3 nucleotides read TGCGCCAGCCGCCCGGGGACAGGACTATACGAGCAGTACTTC. Amino acids: CASRPGTGLYEQYF.

J is TRBJ2-1 and V is TRBV5-1; D is uncertain. The germline V gene has CDR1 SGHRS and CDR2 YFSETQ. This CDR3 contains 11 residues. Trimming took off 6 bases at V and 7 bases at J, with 8 bases between the two ends. CDR3 in amino acids: CASISLNEQFF. CDR3 DNA sequence: TGCGCCAGCATTTCTTTAAATGAGCAGTTCTTC.

This clonotype occurred many times. The chain links TRBV9 to TRBJ2-1, with 11 bases lining up with TRBD2. This CDR3 spans 16 amino acids. Germline CDR1 reads SGDLS; CDR2 reads YYNGEE. V was clipped by 4 bases and J by 0 bases; unmatched bases: 3. CDR3 in DNA: TGTGCCAGCAGCCCTAGCGGGGGGAGCTCCTACAATGAGCAGTTCTTC. This gives the protein CASSPSGGSSYNEQFF.

This clonotype was counted at least ten times. The chain uses TRBV28 and TRBJ2-7, with TRBD2 as a possible D gene (6 bases). Trimming removed 2 bases at V and 7 bases at J, with 15 bases between. Germline V gene sequence: CDR1 MDHEN, CDR2 SYDVKM. There are 14 residues in the CDR3. CDR3 loop: CASSLDGGVGEQYF. The CDR3 bases are TGTGCCAGCAGTTTAGACGGCGGGGTGGGGGAGCAGTACTTC.

The chain recombines TRBV5-1 with TRBJ2-3; 7 bases align to TRBD1. Germline lookup yields CDR1 SGHRS and CDR2 YFSETQ. The V segment lost 5 bases and the J segment 0 bases; nucleotides outside the gene matches: 12. The CDR3 sequence is 17 residues long. The CDR3: CASRQGYRDSSTDTQYF. In DNA, the CDR3 is TGCGCCAGCAGACAGGGATACCGGGACAGTAGCACAGATACGCAGTATTTT.

A few counts support this clonotype. This rearrangement joins TRBV15 to TRBJ2-3, with unresolved D. Trimming shortened V by 3 bases and J by 2 bases, and 6 bases separated the two germline ends. CDR1 is LNHNV, CDR2 YYDKDF, per germline (reference sequence). The CDR3 runs to 13 residues. The CDR3 spells CATSRADTDTQYF. The CDR3 region has the DNA TGTGCCACCAGCAGGGCAGACACAGATACGCAGTATTTT. The complete variable domain, with remaining parts taken from reference TRBV15 and TRBJ2-3, reads DAMVIQNPRYQVTQFGKPVTLSCSQTLNHNVMYWYQQKSSQAPKLLFHYYDKDFNNEADTPDNFQSRRPNTSFCFLDIRSPGLGDTAMYLCATSRADTDTQYFGPGTRLTVL.

The gene calls are TRBV30 and TRBJ2-1, with D perhaps TRBD1 or TRBD2 (5 bases each). The CDR3 totals 15 residues. V lost 0 bases to trimming and J lost 5 bases, with 14 bases between them. Germline assignment: CDR1 GTSNPN and CDR2 SVGIG (reference sequence). For the CDR3, the DNA is TGTGCCTGGAGTGTACGATTTCGAGGGGACAATGAGCAGTTCTTC. Its protein product is CAWSVRFRGDNEQFF.